The entry below describes one T cell receptor beta chain. Its antigen is still unknown. Per-base qualities were not stored, and no clone one base away is much larger. In the prospective study, participants were roughly 18 to 100 years old, resided in under 30 geographic areas of the United States, and were enrolled through a virtual design. In the prospective study, participants were assigned to cohorts based on the clinical history participants reported in a screening survey and a study questionnaire. Each participant in the prospective study had whole blood, serum and a nasopharyngeal or oropharyngeal swab collected by mobile phlebotomists. Participants in the prospective study had the option to provide additional blood draws and questionnaires over a roughly 2-month period. Before DNA extraction, prospective study blood samples were shipped either frozen or at room temperature. TCRbeta CDR3 regions were amplified from genomic DNA by means of the immunoSEQ Assay, a bias-controlled multiplex PCR. Regarding the original processing steps: Within the assay, amplification of reference gene primers was used to estimate how many nucleated cells each sample contained. To quantify the absolute abundance of each unique TCRbeta CDR3 rearrangement, sequence reads were collapsed and filtered. For each sample, productive Simpson clonality was calculated as the square root of Simpson's diversity index across productive rearrangements. Sourced from immuneACCESS, this table was stored by TCRdb with only in-frame sequences that have V and J called. A share of the clones is absent; for the studies checked, an unresolved V gene accounts for under half, and the remainder has no known explanation. Clone size and V and J calls were adopted from that table, with D and trimming inferred from the DNA. The sample table records approximately 260,000 clones; roughly 87% of these occur just once. About 6.9% of the sample is taken by the ten largest.

The CDR3 runs 17 amino acids, cysteine and phenylalanine included. The retained sequence is limited to the CDR3, 51 bases, with the frame set at the first base. Here V drops 2 bases and J drops 8 bases, and the junction holds 13 bases not matched to any gene. According to the germline V gene, CDR1 reads SGHTA and CDR2 reads FQGNSA. The data stem from a study of blood T cell repertoires in COVID-19 (dated by TCRdb to 2019 to 2021). Regarding the research as a whole: Samples from collaborators originated in the United States, Italy and Spain and spanned both the acute and convalescent phases of COVID-19. The repertoires were released in a freely available public database intended as a resource for research on the immune response to SARS-CoV-2. Where available, HLA class I and class II types were taken from metadata supplied by the sample provider and were not determined by assay-based typing. The material from the prospective study consisted of cDNA or gDNA derived from T cells, B-cell-depleted T cells, or PBMCs. Subjects who had been exposed to COVID-19, were actively infected with it, or had recovered from it provided the deeply sampled blood TCRbeta repertoires that made up the dataset. A de-identified subject ID, COVID-19 status, age in years and sex were almost always included in the sample metadata. Samples were obtained from the ongoing ImmuneRACE study (first 160 participants) and from 1,254 subjects provided by 6 global collaborators. Paper-wide results and their limitations: The amount of clinical and demographic metadata varied by source and participant and was provided uncurated.

The TCR was taken from a woman in her thirties with acute COVID-19. This sequence uses TRBV7-2 and TRBJ2-1, with 9 bases in between that match TRBD2. What was sequenced was PBMCs or T cells enriched from blood (not recorded which). The CDR3 protein sequence reads: CASSLLGSGRKKDEQFF. Here is the DNA: TGTGCCAGCAGCTTACTCGGTAGCGGGAGAAAAAAGGATGAGCAGTTCTTC.